The T cell receptor (beta chain) under discussion was sequenced for a study of blood T cell repertoires in COVID-19. On the study more broadly: Samples came from the United States, Italy and Spain, spanning acute and convalescent COVID-19. The cDNA or gDNA used as material had been derived from T cells, B-cell-depleted T cells, or PBMCs.

Under the authors' procedure: Reference gene primer amplification gave nucleated cell count estimates. Here immunoSEQ multiplex PCR was the method, and the copy in TCRdb shows in-frame clones only, minus some. V, J and clone size reflect that table, while D and trimming were determined from the DNA. The sample holds some 97,000 clones; roughly nine tenths are singletons and the top ten take 2% to 2.5%. The germline V and J ends were trimmed by 5 bases and 4 bases, with 24 bases remaining between them. Germline V gene data show CDR1 as MNHNY and CDR2 as SVGAGI (reference sequence). The CDR3 contains 18 residues.

The specimen sequenced was peripheral blood. The V and J genes are TRBV6-6 and TRBJ1-5; possible D gene TRBD1, 5 bases. The receptor was isolated from a man aged 50-59 years with active COVID-19. CDR3 in DNA: TGTGCCAGCAGTCCGGATCAAGGACGCGGACAACGGAATCAGCCCCAGCATTTT. It codes for CASSPDQGRGQRNQPQHF.